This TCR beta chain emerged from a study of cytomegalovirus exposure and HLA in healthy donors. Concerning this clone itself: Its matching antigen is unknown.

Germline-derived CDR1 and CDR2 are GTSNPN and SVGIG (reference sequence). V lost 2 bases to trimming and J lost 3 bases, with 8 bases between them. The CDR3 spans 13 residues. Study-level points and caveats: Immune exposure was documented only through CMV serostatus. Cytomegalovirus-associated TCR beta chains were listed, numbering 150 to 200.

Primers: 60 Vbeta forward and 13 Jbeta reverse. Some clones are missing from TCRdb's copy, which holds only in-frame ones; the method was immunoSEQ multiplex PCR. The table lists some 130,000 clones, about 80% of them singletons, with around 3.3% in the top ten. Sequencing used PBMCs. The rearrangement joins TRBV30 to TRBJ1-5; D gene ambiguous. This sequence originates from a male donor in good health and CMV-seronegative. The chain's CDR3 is CAWSPTPNQPQHF. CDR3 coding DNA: TGTGCCTGGAGTCCAACTCCCAATCAGCCCCAGCATTTT.